Listed below are T cell receptor beta chains from one sample, sequenced in a study of molecular identifiers for immune sequencing clone quantification. TCRdb re-called the PCR reads with MiXCR, one entry per CDR3 protein. The sample gives about 65,000 distinct CDR3 sequences, approximately 17% of which show up once; under 2% is in the top ten. The sample taken for sequencing was naive CD8+ T cells from blood, with Jurkat cell RNA spiked in. These receptor sequences come from a human donor in good health. Some libraries in this study had Jurkat cell RNA spiked in. Both conserved end residues are trimmed from each CDR3.

V	J	CDR3
TRBV5-1	TRBJ2-7	ASSLGPMGQGIPYEQY
TRBV27	TRBJ1-1	ASSFIGSGTEAF
TRBV4-1	TRBJ1-6	ASSQEPGDSPLH
TRBV6-1	TRBJ2-2	ASSEEGDGVPRVLADTGELF
TRBV20-1	TRBJ2-3	SATLGPDTDTQY
TRBV11-2	TRBJ2-1	ASSNYNEQF
TRBV13	TRBJ2-3	ASSQSSSTDTQY
TRBV7-9	TRBJ2-7	ASGEGYEQY
TRBV27	TRBJ2-7	ASSLSADQTYEQY
TRBV6-5	TRBJ1-1	ASSNLPPVVKAF
TRBV11-3	TRBJ2-1	ASSLPPYNEQF
TRBV7-2	TRBJ2-7	ASSSFGGKAYEQY
TRBV12-3/TRBV12-4	TRBJ2-7	ASSLVSRGGEQY
TRBV10-3	TRBJ2-5	AISEGQGRETQY
TRBV7-8	TRBJ2-7	ASSLGLAGGEIYYEQY
TRBV20-1	TRBJ2-1	SATSGSYNEQF
TRBV18	TRBJ2-5	ASSPSSIRVQETQY
TRBV7-9	TRBJ2-1	ASSSIEGLASYNEQF
TRBV30	TRBJ2-1	AWNTGTLHEQF
TRBV10-3	TRBJ2-7	AIRRQGYEQH
TRBV27	TRBJ1-5	ASSLSGEGNQPQH
TRBV12-3/TRBV12-4	TRBJ2-3	VSTGHEGTDTQY
TRBV2	TRBJ2-7	ASSEDSGRFHEQY
TRBV29-1	TRBJ1-4	SIELAGANEELF
TRBV2	TRBJ2-1	AIQRNNEQF
TRBV6-5	TRBJ2-1	ASGQSGTYNEQF
TRBV30	TRBJ2-3	AWIGKRGAAGDTQY